This TCR beta chain derives from a study of blood T cell repertoires in COVID-19. Study context: The study drew acute and convalescent COVID-19 samples from the United States, Italy and Spain. In each case, the material was cDNA or gDNA derived from T cells, B-cell-depleted T cells, or PBMCs.

Germline values: CDR1 SNHLY, CDR2 FYNNEI. V lost 7 bases and J lost 8, with 11 bases in between. This CDR3 spans 12 amino acids. Original processing notes: Amplification from reference gene primers served as the basis for estimated nucleated cell counts. TCRdb's copy holds only in-frame clones and misses some; the assay was immunoSEQ multiplex PCR. D and trimming were read from the DNA, whereas the V and J calls and clone size are those reported in that table. The data show 270,000 or so clones, less than 90% seen once. The sequenced sample consisted of peripheral blood. This sequence joins TRBV2 and TRBJ1-4; D gene ambiguous. The sequence was obtained from a human donor in a cohort sampled during active COVID-19. The CDR3 here is CASIGGEEKLFF. The CDR3 nucleotides read TGTGCCAGCATCGGCGGGGAGGAAAAACTGTTTTTT.